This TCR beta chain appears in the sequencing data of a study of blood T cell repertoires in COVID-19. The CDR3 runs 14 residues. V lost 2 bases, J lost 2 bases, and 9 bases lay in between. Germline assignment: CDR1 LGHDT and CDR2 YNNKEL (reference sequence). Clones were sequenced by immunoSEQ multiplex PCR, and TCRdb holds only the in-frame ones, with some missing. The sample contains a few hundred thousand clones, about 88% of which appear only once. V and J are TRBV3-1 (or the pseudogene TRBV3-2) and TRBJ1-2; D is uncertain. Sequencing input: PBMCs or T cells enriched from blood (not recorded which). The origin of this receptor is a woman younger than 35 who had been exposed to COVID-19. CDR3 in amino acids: CASSQHNGNYGYTF. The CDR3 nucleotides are TGTGCCAGCAGCCAACATAATGGCAACTATGGCTACACCTTC.